This T cell receptor beta chain was observed in a study of shared clonotypes between healthy human individuals. For the study at large: CD8 memory received one plate per donor, CD8 naive two, CD4 memory three and CD4 naive three.

Donors were healthy HIV-negative adults without recently reported acute infections or vaccinations. This clone was seen once. Sequenced by immunoSEQ multiplex PCR; TCRdb stores in-frame clones only, minus some. The sample lists roughly 1,600,000 clones; 97% to 99% were seen once. The receptor comes from a man aged 25-45 years in good health. Material: naive CD4+ T cells sorted from blood. The subset is: CD45RA+ positively selected.

CDR3 coding DNA: TGTGCCAGCAGCTGGGGGACTAGCGCTTCCTACGAGCAGTACTTC. It encodes CASSWGTSASYEQYF. The rearrangement uses TRBV7-8 and TRBJ2-7; 10 bases are shared with TRBD2. The germline V gene has CDR1 SGHVS and CDR2 FQNEAQ. The V and J ends lost 4 bases and 1 base, in that order; junction bases with no gene match: 4. CDR3 size: 15 residues.